The 24 T cell receptor beta chains reported below all come from one sample, sequenced in a study of OX40 agonist ivuxolimab in advanced cancers. Clones were sequenced by immunoSEQ multiplex PCR, and TCRdb holds only the in-frame ones, with some missing. Here the sample spans about 30,000 clones, 81% being singletons. The input for sequencing was CD4+ or CD8+ T cells sorted from blood, taken in a trial of the OX40 agonist ivuxolimab. The receptors shown here come from an adult with an advanced solid tumor such as melanoma, head and neck, liver or kidney cancer.

The chain is built from TRBV18 and TRBJ2-7; D remains unclear. Per the germline V gene, CDR1 is KGHSH and CDR2 is LQKENI. This CDR3 has 11 amino acids. With 3 bases removed from V and 6 bases from J, the gap between germline ends came to 6 bases. This CDR3 reads CASSPGPEQYF. DNA for the CDR3: TGTGCCAGCTCACCCGGGCCCGAGCAGTACTTC.

The chain combines TRBV7-2 with TRBJ2-5; TRBD1 aligns across 10 bases. Germline CDR1 is SGHTA and CDR2 is FQGNSA. The CDR3 is made up of 15 amino acids. The ends lost 1 base at V and 6 bases at J; junction bases unmatched: 5. The CDR3 here is CASSLVTGGAQTQYF. Here the CDR3 DNA reads TGTGCCAGCAGCTTAGTGACAGGGGGCGCGCAGACCCAGTACTTC.

V gene TRBV7-9 combines with J gene TRBJ1-5; perhaps TRBD1 as D (6 bases). CDR3 length: 15 residues. Trimming pared 5 bases from V and 0 bases from J, leaving 11 bases between. Germline V gene lookup returns CDR1 SEHNR and CDR2 FQNEAQ (reference sequence). CDR3 DNA: TGTGCCAGCAGCGATGGGACAATTAGCAATCAGCCCCAGCATTTT. Protein sequence: CASSDGTISNQPQHF.

This chain links TRBV6-6 with TRBJ2-3, with TRBD2 matching 11 bases. The CDR3 consists of 14 residues. With 10 bases clipped from V and 1 base from J, the junction kept 4 bases outside the gene matches. Germline CDR1 reads MNHNY; CDR2 reads SVGAGI (reference sequence). The CDR3 DNA reads TGTGCCACCCTGGGACTAGCGGGCACAGATACGCAGTATTTT. Translation: CATLGLAGTDTQYF.

The gene calls are TRBV18 and TRBJ2-2; D gene unclear. The germline CDR1 and CDR2 sequences are KGHSH and LQKENI. Trimming cost V 3 bases and J 0 bases, with 8 bases left between them. The CDR3 sequence is 15 residues long. The CDR3 loop reads CASSPRESNTGELFF. The CDR3 region has the DNA TGTGCCAGCTCACCGAGAGAATCGAACACCGGGGAGCTGTTTTTT.

The chain employs TRBV30 and TRBJ2-3; tentative D call: TRBD2 (5 bases). The CDR3 covers 11 residues. Per the germline V gene, CDR1 is GTSNPN and CDR2 is SVGIG (reference sequence). V dropped 8 bases and J dropped 6 bases, with 12 bases sitting between them. The CDR3 nucleotides are TGTGCCGCCGGGGTCTCGGATACGCAGTATTTT. Protein sequence: CAAGVSDTQYF.

The chain uses TRBV11-2 and TRBJ2-1, with TRBD2 matching over 13 bases. CDR1 SGHAT and CDR2 FQNNGV come from the germline V gene. This CDR3 has 16 amino acids. The junction had 4 bases not matched to a gene; V was cut back by 6 bases and J by 2 bases. CDR3 nucleotides: TGTGCCAGCAGTCCTACTAGCGGGAGGGCCTACAATGAGCAGTTCTTC. Protein sequence: CASSPTSGRAYNEQFF.

The chain combines TRBV5-4 with TRBJ2-3; TRBD2 aligns across 12 bases. This CDR3 contains 17 residues. Germline V lookup: CDR1 SGHNT, CDR2 YYREEE (reference sequence). V shed 0 bases, J shed 4 bases, and the junction held 6 bases outside the gene matches. CDR3 protein: CASSLAGLAGSPDTQYF. The CDR3 coding sequence is TGTGCCAGCAGCTTGGCCGGACTAGCGGGATCCCCAGATACGCAGTATTTT. Together with reference TRBV5-4 and TRBJ2-3, the CDR3 gives the full variable domain: ETGVTQSPTHLIKTRGQQVTLRCSSQSGHNTVSWYQQALGQGPQFIFQYYREEENGRGNFPPRFSGLQFPNYSSELNVNALELDDSALYLCASSLAGLAGSPDTQYFGPGTRLTVL.

Details on this clone: The same CDR3 also results from other DNA sequences found in this sample. The CDR3 DNA is TGTGCCAGCAGCTTAGGAGGACTAGCGGGGACGCAGTATTTT. Translation: CASSLGGLAGTQYF. The chain employs TRBV11-1 and TRBJ2-3; 12 bases are shared with TRBD2. Per germline, CDR1 SGHAT and CDR2 FQDESV (reference sequence). Trimming at V came to 1 base and at J to 9 bases, leaving 2 bases not matched to a gene. The CDR3 consists of 14 residues.

The V call is TRBV5-1, the J call TRBJ2-5; D tentatively reads TRBD1 or TRBD2 (5 bases each). Trimming cost V 7 bases and J 1 base, with 14 bases left between them. The CDR3 is 14 amino acids. The V gene's germline CDR1 is SGHRS and CDR2 YFSETQ. In nucleotides, the CDR3 is TGCGCCAGCCGGGCCGGGGACCCCCAAGAGACCCAGTACTTC. Its translation is CASRAGDPQETQYF.

V gene TRBV19 combines with J gene TRBJ2-5; perhaps TRBD2 as D (6 bases). The CDR3 is 14 amino acids. Germline values: CDR1 LNHDA, CDR2 SQIVND (reference sequence). V lost 4 bases and J 4 bases, leaving 13 bases between the germline ends. The CDR3 DNA reads TGTGCCAGTAGTAGGCCTAGCGATTTAGAGACCCAGTACTTC. Its protein is CASSRPSDLETQYF.

The CDR3 loop reads CASSLVGSREGEQFF. The CDR3 nucleotides are TGTGCCAGCAGCTTAGTCGGTAGCCGGGAGGGTGAGCAGTTCTTC. This sequence joins TRBV7-8 and TRBJ2-1; TRBD2 matches at 8 bases. The CDR3 extends over 15 amino acids. V shed 1 base and J 9 bases; nucleotides not matched to a gene: 8. From germline, CDR1 is SGHVS and CDR2 FQNEAQ.

The chain has TRBV5-3 and TRBJ1-1; tentative D call: TRBD1 (5 bases). TRBV5-3 is assigned to the ORF class and has an uncertain function. V lost 8 bases and J lost 1, with 12 bases in between. The CDR3 runs to 13 residues. CDR3 protein: CASSQQENTEAFF. The CDR3 bases are TGTGCCAGCAGCCAACAGGAGAACACTGAAGCTTTCTTT.

This chain connects TRBV15 to TRBJ2-5, with 7 bases identical to TRBD2. The J call may be mistaken, given a closer DNA end match to TRBJ2-7. CDR3 length: 15 residues. In germline, CDR1 is LNHNV, CDR2 YYDKDF (reference sequence). CDR3 nucleotides: TGTGCCACCAGCACCGGTTCTAGCGGTAGCTACGAGCAGTACTTC. Translation: CATSTGSSGSYEQYF.

This sequence joins TRBV7-6 and TRBJ1-2; D is unresolved. The CDR3 has 16 residues. V gave up 1 base and J gave up 7 bases, with 19 bases separating them. CDR1 is SGHVS and CDR2 is FNYEAQ in the germline V gene. CDR3 sequence (DNA): TGTGCCAGCAGCTTAGGGACGGCCCGGGCACCCGGTGGCTACACCTTC. Translation gives CASSLGTARAPGGYTF.

The V call is TRBV7-9, the J call TRBJ2-5; the D gene could be TRBD1 or TRBD2 (7 bases each). Germline loops: CDR1 SEHNR, CDR2 FQNEAQ (reference sequence). The germline V and J ends were trimmed by 4 bases and 5 bases, with 23 bases remaining between them. The CDR3 spans 17 residues. CDR3: CASSYALTTGRGETQYF. The CDR3 region has the DNA TGTGCCAGCAGCTACGCCTTGACGACAGGGCGGGGGGAGACCCAGTACTTC.

This clone was observed a handful of times. The CDR3 spells CASNFNRQETQYF. CDR3 nucleotide sequence: TGTGCCAGCAACTTTAACAGGCAAGAGACCCAGTACTTC. V and J are TRBV5-8 and TRBJ2-5; possibly TRBD1 for D (5 bases). The CDR3 totals 13 residues. V was trimmed by 6 bases and J by 2 bases, leaving 11 bases between them. CDR1 is SGHTS and CDR2 is YDEGEE in the germline V gene.

This chain connects TRBV7-9 to TRBJ2-5; no clear D. V lost 2 bases to trimming and J lost 11 bases, with 15 bases between them. Germline V gives CDR1 SEHNR, CDR2 FQNEAQ (reference sequence). This CDR3 has 13 amino acids. The CDR3 nucleotides are TGTGCCAGCAGCTTAAATTCACTGGTCTCACAGTACTTC. Translation gives CASSLNSLVSQYF.

This rearrangement joins TRBV11-2 to TRBJ1-2; D not resolved. The length of the CDR3 is 14 residues. The germline V gene has CDR1 SGHAT and CDR2 FQNNGV. Trimming took 3 bases from V and 0 from J, leaving 8 bases between them. CDR3 nucleotides: TGTGCCAGCAGCTTGGGTGGAGCTAACTATGGCTACACCTTC. Residues: CASSLGGANYGYTF.

The V and J genes are TRBV9 and TRBJ1-6; D is perhaps TRBD1 (5 bases). Germline V CDR1 and CDR2: SGDLS, YYNGEE. Trimming removed 0 bases from V and 7 bases from J, with 8 bases in between. The CDR3 spans 14 residues. The CDR3 spells CASSVAGGNSPLHF. The CDR3 DNA sequence: TGTGCCAGCAGCGTAGCTGGGGGGAATTCACCCCTCCACTTT.

This sequence joins TRBV13 and TRBJ2-7, with 7 positions matching TRBD1. Germline lookup yields CDR1 PRHDT and CDR2 FYEKMQ (reference sequence). This CDR3 contains 14 residues. With 4 bases clipped from V and 5 bases from J, the junction kept 8 bases outside the gene matches. The CDR3 DNA is TGTGCCAGCAGCTCCGACAGGGTGGCCCACGAGCAGTACTTC. This translates into CASSSDRVAHEQYF.

The chain recombines TRBV30 with TRBJ2-3, with 7 bases fitting TRBD1. V lost 5 bases to trimming and J lost 9 bases; unmatched junction nucleotides: 5. The CDR3 is 11 amino acids. Germline V gives CDR1 GTSNPN, CDR2 SVGIG (reference sequence). Here the CDR3 DNA reads TGTGCCTGGGTAGGGGGCAGGACGCAGTATTTT. Translating it yields CAWVGGRTQYF.

The chain combines TRBV11-2 with TRBJ2-3, with TRBD2 identical over 11 bases. V shed 3 bases, J shed 7 bases, and the junction held 6 bases outside the gene matches. Germline V CDR1 and CDR2: SGHAT, FQNNGV. The CDR3 is 15 residues long. The CDR3 DNA reads as TGTGCCAGCAGCTTTGTAGCGGGGGGGCCATATACGCAGTATTTT. Translated, it gives CASSFVAGGPYTQYF.

This chain uses TRBV7-2 with TRBJ1-1; no clear D gene. Trimming shortened V by 1 base and J by 11 bases, and 8 bases separated the two germline ends. The CDR3 consists of 11 residues. Germline V gene sequence: CDR1 SGHTA, CDR2 FQGNSA. CDR3 protein: CASSLVDWAFF. The CDR3 DNA is TGTGCCAGCAGCTTAGTGGATTGGGCTTTCTTT.